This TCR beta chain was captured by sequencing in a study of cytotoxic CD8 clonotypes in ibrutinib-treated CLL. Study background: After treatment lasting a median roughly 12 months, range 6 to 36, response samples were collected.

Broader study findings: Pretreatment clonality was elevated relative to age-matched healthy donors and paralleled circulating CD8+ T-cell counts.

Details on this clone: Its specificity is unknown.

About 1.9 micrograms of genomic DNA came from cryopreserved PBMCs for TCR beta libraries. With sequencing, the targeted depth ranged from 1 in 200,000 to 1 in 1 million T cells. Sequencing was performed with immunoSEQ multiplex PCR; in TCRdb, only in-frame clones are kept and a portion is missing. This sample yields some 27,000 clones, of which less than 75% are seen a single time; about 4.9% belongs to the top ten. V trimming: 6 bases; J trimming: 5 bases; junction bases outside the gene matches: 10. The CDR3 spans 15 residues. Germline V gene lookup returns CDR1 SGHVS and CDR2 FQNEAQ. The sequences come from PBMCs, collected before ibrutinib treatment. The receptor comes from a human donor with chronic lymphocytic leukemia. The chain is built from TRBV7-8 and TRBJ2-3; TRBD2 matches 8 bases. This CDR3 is CASSLTGGHQDTQYF. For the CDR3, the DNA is TGTGCCAGCAGTCTCACGGGGGGGCATCAAGATACGCAGTATTTT.